These 23 T cell receptor beta chains were sequenced from one sample in a study of cytomegalovirus exposure and HLA in healthy donors. Clones were sequenced by immunoSEQ multiplex PCR, and TCRdb holds only the in-frame ones, with some missing. Among 250,000 to 400,000 clones listed, around 90% were seen once. Specimen: PBMCs. These receptors all stem from a woman younger than 45 in good health and CMV-seropositive.

This clone has a single count. The J gene is TRBJ2-1, the V gene TRBV18; 14 bases align to TRBD2. The CDR3 runs to 17 residues. CDR1 KGHSH and CDR2 LQKENI come from the germline V gene. Losses at the gene ends were 3 bases for V and 5 bases for J; bases not matched to a gene: 6. CDR3 in amino acids: CASSPQPGLAGDNEQFF. As DNA, the CDR3 is TGTGCCAGCTCACCCCAACCGGGACTAGCGGGGGACAATGAGCAGTTCTTC.

Here the CDR3 DNA reads TGTGCCAGCAGCTTGGATGACGAGACCCAGTACTTC. Encoded protein: CASSLDDETQYF. J is TRBJ2-5 and V is TRBV5-4; no clear D gene. The CDR3 has 12 residues. Trimming removed 0 bases at V and 5 bases at J, with 5 bases between. CDR1 is SGHNT and CDR2 is YYREEE in the germline V gene (reference sequence).

The chain joins TRBV28 to TRBJ1-5, with TRBD1 as a possible D gene (6 bases). The CDR3 covers 15 residues. CDR1 MDHEN and CDR2 SYDVKM come from the germline V gene. The ends were cut back, 5 bases at V and 3 bases at J, with 14 bases in the middle. The CDR3 region is CASSPETGNNQPQHF. The CDR3 DNA sequence: TGTGCCAGCAGTCCAGAAACAGGGAACAATCAGCCCCAGCATTTT.

J is TRBJ2-1 and V is TRBV6-6, with no clear D. V was clipped by 2 bases and J by 2 bases, with 4 bases between them. CDR3 length: 13 amino acids. CDR1 MNHNY and CDR2 SVGAGI come from the germline V gene (reference sequence). The CDR3 sequence is CASSYRAYNEQFF. CDR3 DNA sequence: TGTGCCAGCAGTTACAGGGCCTACAATGAGCAGTTCTTC.

The CDR3 sequence is CASSLFLGLSYEQYF. CDR3 DNA sequence: TGTGCCAGCAGTTTATTTTTGGGGCTCTCCTACGAGCAGTACTTC. The V call is TRBV27, the J call TRBJ2-7; possible D gene TRBD1, 5 bases. Trimming took 1 base from V and 0 from J, leaving 10 bases between them. Germline V gene data show CDR1 as MNHEY and CDR2 as SMNVEV (reference sequence). The CDR3 is 15 residues long.

This chain uses TRBV6-5 with TRBJ2-1, with 10 bases identical to TRBD2. The germline gives CDR1 MNHEY, CDR2 SVGAGI. CDR3 length: 14 residues. V shed 7 bases, J shed 8 bases, and the junction held 8 bases outside the gene matches. The CDR3 DNA sequence: TGTGCCAGCACCCTAGCGGGAGATGTGGATGAGCAGTTCTTC. Amino acids: CASTLAGDVDEQFF.

The gene calls are TRBV5-8 and TRBJ2-2; 10 nucleotides align to TRBD2. V was clipped by 2 bases and J by 7 bases; unmatched bases: 8. This CDR3 has 16 residues. The germline gives CDR1 SGHTS, CDR2 YDEGEE. DNA for the CDR3: TGTGCCAGCAGCTTTGATCTAGCGGGAGTTGGCGGGGAGCTGTTTTTT. As protein: CASSFDLAGVGGELFF.

The J gene is TRBJ2-5, the V gene TRBV28; D is unclear. The germline V gene encodes CDR1 MDHEN and CDR2 SYDVKM. The V end lost 11 bases, the J end lost 0 bases, and 7 bases lay between the germline ends. This CDR3 is built from 11 residues. The CDR3: CASWDQETQYF. As DNA, the CDR3 is TGTGCCTCGTGGGACCAAGAGACCCAGTACTTC. Full variable domain (outside the CDR3, taken from reference TRBV28 and TRBJ2-5): DVKVTQSSRYLVKRTGEKVFLECVQDMDHENMFWYRQDPGLGLRLIYFSYDVKMKEKGDIPEGYSVSREKKERFSLILESASTNQTSMYLCASWDQETQYFGPGTRLLVL.

This chain connects TRBV30 to TRBJ1-1; weak D call: TRBD1 (5 bases). The CDR3 contains 15 residues. The germline V and J ends were trimmed by 2 bases and 5 bases, with 18 bases remaining between them. Per germline, CDR1 GTSNPN and CDR2 SVGIG (reference sequence). The CDR3 nucleotides read TGTGCCTGGAGTAAATCCCGACAGAGAGGGACTGAAGCTTTCTTT. It specifies CAWSKSRQRGTEAFF. Variable domain in full (rest from reference TRBV30 and TRBJ1-1): SQTIHQWPATLVQPVGSPLSLECTVEGTSNPNLYWYRQAAGRGLQLLFYSVGIGQISSEVPQNLSASRPQDRQFILSSKKLLLSDSGFYLCAWSKSRQRGTEAFFGQGTRLTVV.

The J gene is TRBJ2-7, the V gene TRBV10-3, with TRBD2 matching 13 bases. The CDR3 is made up of 13 amino acids. Trimming at V came to 10 bases and at J to 6 bases, leaving 6 bases not matched to a gene. Germline CDR1 and CDR2: ENHRY and SYGVKD. The CDR3 protein is CATRTSGSIEQYF. The DNA for the CDR3 is TGTGCCACTCGGACTAGCGGGAGTATCGAGCAGTACTTC.

J is TRBJ1-1 and V is TRBV9, with 8 bases that match TRBD1. The CDR3 is made up of 14 amino acids. V was clipped by 3 bases and J by 7 bases; unmatched bases: 8. The germline CDR1 and CDR2 sequences are SGDLS and YYNGEE. CDR3 amino acids: CASSGTGTGHEAFF. CDR3 DNA: TGTGCCAGCAGCGGAACCGGGACAGGCCATGAAGCTTTCTTT.

The chain couples TRBV28 to TRBJ2-7; TRBD2 matches 8 bases. After removal of 2 bases from V and 3 bases from J, the junction contained 15 bases not matched to a gene. This CDR3 is 18 amino acids long. CDR1 is MDHEN, CDR2 SYDVKM, per germline. The CDR3 DNA is TGTGCCAGCAGTTTAAGTGCCAGCGGGAGAGATTCCTTCTACGAGCAGTACTTC. Its protein is CASSLSASGRDSFYEQYF.

As for this clone: The same CDR3 is also encoded by other DNA sequences in this sample. This chain links TRBV28 with TRBJ2-7; unclear D gene. Germline assignment: CDR1 MDHEN and CDR2 SYDVKM. Trimming cost V 8 bases and J 2 bases, with 4 bases left between them. This CDR3 is built from 10 residues. Written as DNA, the CDR3 is TGTGCCAGCGGAACCTACGAGCAGTACTTC. This codes for CASGTYEQYF.

The chain combines TRBV11-3 with TRBJ1-1; D is unclear. The CDR3 loop spans 12 amino acids. V was pared by 4 bases and J by 3 bases, with 6 bases between. Germline values: CDR1 SGHNT, CDR2 YENEEA. In DNA form, the CDR3 reads TGTGCCAGCAGCTCCACTGACACTGAAGCTTTCTTT. This gives the protein CASSSTDTEAFF. Based on the CDR3 plus reference TRBV11-3 and TRBJ1-1, the full variable domain is EAGVVQSPRYKIIEKKQPVAFWCNPISGHNTLYWYLQNLGQGPELLIRYENEEAVDDSQLPKDRFSAERLKGVDSTLKIQPAELGDSAVYLCASSSTDTEAFFGQGTRLTVV.

This CDR3 reads CASIGNRGKRETQYF. CDR3 DNA sequence: TGTGCCAGCATTGGGAACAGGGGGAAGCGGGAGACCCAGTACTTC. The V call is TRBV6-1, the J call TRBJ2-5, with 8 bases lining up with TRBD1. V lost 7 bases to trimming and J lost 5 bases; unmatched junction nucleotides: 12. The V gene's germline CDR1 is MNHNS and CDR2 SASEGT. CDR3 length: 15 residues.

The V gene is TRBV30, the J gene TRBJ2-2; 10 bases are shared with TRBD2. J gave up 4 bases and V 0 bases, and 5 bases lay outside the gene matches. Germline CDR1 GTSNPN, CDR2 SVGIG (reference sequence). There are 16 residues in the CDR3. The CDR3 here is CAWSVWLAGVTGELFF. The DNA for the CDR3 is TGTGCCTGGAGTGTATGGCTAGCGGGAGTCACCGGGGAGCTGTTTTTT.

The V gene is TRBV7-2, the J gene TRBJ1-2; 10 bases are shared with TRBD1. Per the germline V gene, CDR1 is SGHTA and CDR2 is FQGNSA. The CDR3 is 15 residues long. Trimming removed 5 bases from V and 6 bases from J; junction bases left unmatched: 9. In DNA, the CDR3 is TGTGCCAGCAGCCCGGGACAGGGGCCACCGGATGGCTACACCTTC. This encodes CASSPGQGPPDGYTF.

This chain connects TRBV7-8 to TRBJ2-7, with 7 bases lining up with TRBD2. The CDR3 is made up of 14 amino acids. CDR1 is SGHVS, CDR2 FQNEAQ, per germline. V shed 1 base, J shed 4 bases, and the junction held 4 bases outside the gene matches. CDR3 loop: CASSLVGTKYEQYF. The CDR3 bases are TGTGCCAGCAGCTTAGTGGGGACTAAATACGAGCAGTACTTC.

This chain connects TRBV18 to TRBJ2-7; D is uncertain. V was clipped by 2 bases and J by 7 bases, with 12 bases between them. This CDR3 spans 13 amino acids. Per the germline V gene, CDR1 is KGHSH and CDR2 is LQKENI. In DNA, the CDR3 is TGTGCCAGCTCACCAGGGAATAACCTTGAGCAGTACTTC. Its translation is CASSPGNNLEQYF.

The J gene is TRBJ2-7, the V gene TRBV30; D may be TRBD1 (5 bases). Germline loops: CDR1 GTSNPN, CDR2 SVGIG (reference sequence). The CDR3 runs 13 residues. Between the trimmed V and J ends, which lost 0 bases and 0 bases, there was a span of 6 bases. CDR3 nucleotide sequence: TGTGCCTGGAGTGTAGGACACTCCTACGAGCAGTACTTC. This sequence encodes CAWSVGHSYEQYF.

The rearrangement links TRBV5-1 to TRBJ2-3; D gene unclear. This CDR3 contains 12 residues. Germline V lookup: CDR1 SGHRS, CDR2 YFSETQ. The V and J ends lost 0 bases and 6 bases respectively, with 5 bases between them. The CDR3 protein is CASSLDLDTQYF. CDR3 sequence (DNA): TGCGCCAGCAGCTTGGATCTGGATACGCAGTATTTT. Using reference TRBV5-1 and TRBJ2-3 for the parts outside the CDR3, the full variable domain is KAGVTQTPRYLIKTRGQQVTLSCSPISGHRSVSWYQQTPGQGLQFLFEYFSETQRNKGNFPGRFSGRQFSNSRSEMNVSTLELGDSALYLCASSLDLDTQYFGPGTRLTVL.

CDR3 protein: CSARETVEQFF. The DNA of the CDR3 is TGCAGTGCTAGGGAGACGGTAGAGCAGTTCTTC. The chain uses TRBV20-1 and TRBJ2-1; D call uncertain. V was clipped by 3 bases and J by 10 bases, with 10 bases between them. Germline V lookup: CDR1 DFQATT, CDR2 SNEGSKA (reference sequence). This CDR3 contains 11 residues.

The chain recombines TRBV9 with TRBJ2-5, with 10 positions matching TRBD2. CDR1 is SGDLS and CDR2 is YYNGEE in the germline V gene. V shed 0 bases and J 5 bases; nucleotides not matched to a gene: 4. The CDR3 runs to 15 residues. The CDR3 spells CASSVVAGGQETQYF. The CDR3 nucleotides read TGTGCCAGCAGCGTAGTAGCGGGGGGCCAGGAGACCCAGTACTTC.